The 17 T cell receptor beta chains below were found in one sample sequenced in a study of CD4 T cells in relation to SARS-CoV-2 and coronaviruses. The unexposed donors gave CD4+ T cells in about 2010-2019, prior to COVID-19. After more than eight days of culture, CD4+ T cells were isolated. TCRdb's table, derived via immunoSEQ multiplex PCR, lists solely in-frame clones and lacks some. This sample has 20,000 or so clones; approximately 84% occur once, and the top ten carry roughly a sixth. These receptors lack a known antigen. The sequencing input was CD4+ T cells from PBMCs, cultured in vitro. These receptors all stem from a human donor in good health.

This clone was found a few times. The chain is built from TRBV3-1 (or the pseudogene TRBV3-2) and TRBJ1-2; the D is unclear. Germline V gives CDR1 LGHDT, CDR2 YNNKEL (reference sequence). The CDR3 has 12 amino acids. Deletions cut 1 base from V and 8 bases from J, with 8 bases between. CDR3 coding DNA: TGTGCCAGCAGCCAAGTCGGCGAAGGCTACACCTTC. Translation gives CASSQVGEGYTF.

The genes are TRBV19 and TRBJ2-7; no definite D call. Deletions cut 3 bases from V and 1 base from J, with 13 bases between. Germline V gene lookup returns CDR1 LNHDA and CDR2 SQIVND (reference sequence). This CDR3 spans 15 amino acids. CDR3 residues: CASSILSGGSYEQYF. In DNA form, the CDR3 reads TGTGCCAGTAGTATTTTATCCGGCGGATCCTACGAGCAGTACTTC.

V usage is TRBV2 and J usage is TRBJ1-2; 8 bases line up with TRBD1. Germline trimming cut 6 bases from V and 4 bases from J; bases unmatched to any gene: 7. The CDR3 length is 14 residues. Germline values: CDR1 SNHLY, CDR2 FYNNEI. The CDR3 DNA sequence: TGTGCCAGCAGGGCCGACAGGGGCGTCTATGGCTACACCTTC. It yields the protein CASRADRGVYGYTF.

This clone appeared once. The rearrangement uses TRBV28 and TRBJ1-6; D not resolved. The germline gives CDR1 MDHEN, CDR2 SYDVKM. The CDR3 has 14 amino acids. Trimming stripped 4 bases from V and 6 bases from J, with 10 bases between. Here the CDR3 reads CASSWPGTNSPLHF. DNA for the CDR3: TGTGCCAGCAGTTGGCCGGGTACTAATTCACCCCTCCACTTT.

The chain carries TRBV18 and TRBJ2-5, with D possibly matching TRBD2 (6 bases). The CDR3 has 16 residues. V was shortened by 3 bases and J by 2 bases, with 16 bases between the two germline ends. The V gene's germline CDR1 is KGHSH and CDR2 LQKENI. This CDR3 is CASSPFQDYLQETQYF. The CDR3, as DNA: TGTGCCAGCTCACCGTTTCAGGACTACCTACAAGAGACCCAGTACTTC.

The chain links TRBV14 to TRBJ1-2; D is possibly TRBD1 (6 bases). V was pared by 6 bases and J by 9 bases, with 20 bases between. CDR1 and CDR2 (germline): SGHDN, FVKESK. The CDR3 runs 14 residues. The CDR3 DNA sequence: TGTGCCAGCAGTCCCCTTGGGGGGCCATCGAGCTACACCTTC. It codes for CASSPLGGPSSYTF.

The V gene is TRBV10-2, the J gene TRBJ1-5; 8 positions match TRBD1. Germline V gene lookup returns CDR1 WSHSY and CDR2 SAAADI. The CDR3 runs to 14 residues. V shed 9 bases, J shed 5 bases, and the junction held 9 bases outside the gene matches. DNA for the CDR3: TGCGCCAGTAGGACCGGACAGGGTGATCAGCCCCAGCATTTT. Its translation: CASRTGQGDQPQHF.

This sequence joins TRBV24-1 and TRBJ1-1; D call uncertain. Per the germline V gene, CDR1 is KGHDR and CDR2 is SFDVKD. This CDR3 comprises 14 residues. Trimming took 4 bases from V and 4 from J, leaving 12 bases between them. CDR3 sequence: CATSDYPRGTEAFF. CDR3 nucleotide sequence: TGTGCCACCAGTGACTACCCCCGGGGCACTGAAGCTTTCTTT.

The rearrangement joins TRBV7-3 to TRBJ2-1, with D possibly matching TRBD2 (6 bases). Germline V gives CDR1 SGHTA, CDR2 FQGTGA. V was pared by 0 bases and J by 5 bases, with 11 bases between. The CDR3 sequence is 15 residues long. The CDR3 bases are TGTGCCAGCAGCTTAACGGTGGGGACTCACAATGAGCAGTTCTTC. It yields the protein CASSLTVGTHNEQFF.

The V and J genes are TRBV12-3 or TRBV12-4 and TRBJ2-7; 13 nucleotides match TRBD2. V shed 1 base and J 10 bases; nucleotides not matched to a gene: 1. This CDR3 has 13 amino acids. This CDR3 reads CASSLGGLAGQYF. The CDR3 DNA follows: TGTGCCAGCAGTTTAGGGGGACTAGCGGGACAGTACTTC.

CDR3 sequence reads: CSASSGASGRTDTQYF. The CDR3 nucleotides read TGCAGTGCTAGTTCAGGGGCTAGCGGCCGCACAGATACGCAGTATTTT. The chain combines TRBV20-1 with TRBJ2-3; possible D gene TRBD2, 7 bases. Germline assignment: CDR1 DFQATT and CDR2 SNEGSKA (reference sequence). Trimming removed 3 bases from V and 1 base from J, with 17 bases in between. The CDR3 extends over 16 amino acids.

The CDR3 loop reads CASSSQKRTDGYTF. For the CDR3, the DNA is TGCGCCAGCAGCTCCCAAAAAAGGACGGATGGCTACACCTTC. The chain carries TRBV5-1 and TRBJ1-2; D gene uncertain. This CDR3 spans 14 amino acids. CDR1 SGHRS and CDR2 YFSETQ come from the germline V gene. Deletions cut 3 bases from V and 6 bases from J, with 15 bases between.

The sample holds a few counts of this clone. The J gene is TRBJ1-2, the V gene TRBV3-1 (or the pseudogene TRBV3-2); D not certain. The CDR3 is made up of 12 amino acids. The ends were cut back, 1 base at V and 8 bases at J, with 8 bases in the middle. Per germline, CDR1 LGHDT and CDR2 YNNKEL (reference sequence). In DNA, the CDR3 is TGTGCCAGCAGCCAAGGGGCTCGCGGCTACACCTTC. Encoded protein: CASSQGARGYTF.

The rearrangement uses TRBV6-1 and TRBJ1-1; D remains ambiguous. V was shortened by 2 bases and J by 0 bases, with 7 bases between the two germline ends. The CDR3 is made up of 14 amino acids. CDR1 and CDR2 (germline): MNHNS, SASEGT. CDR3 nucleotides: TGTGCCAGCAGTGAACACAGCATGAACACTGAAGCTTTCTTT. Protein sequence: CASSEHSMNTEAFF.

The chain couples TRBV7-8 to TRBJ2-5; D is unresolved. The V end was cut by 1 base, the J end by 5 bases, with 8 bases between. CDR1 SGHVS and CDR2 FQNEAQ come from the germline V gene. This CDR3 spans 13 amino acids. CDR3 region: CASSLGRVETQYF. In DNA form, the CDR3 reads TGTGCCAGCAGCTTAGGACGGGTTGAGACCCAGTACTTC.

The CDR3 bases are TGTGCCAGCAGCTTAAACAGGAACATGAACACTGAAGCTTTCTTT. Residues: CASSLNRNMNTEAFF. The genes are TRBV5-4 and TRBJ1-1; perhaps TRBD1 as D (5 bases). Trimming left V 2 bases short and J 0 bases short, with 11 bases between. CDR1 and CDR2 from the germline V gene are SGHNT and YYREEE (reference sequence). CDR3 length: 15 amino acids.

CDR3 DNA sequence: TGTGCCAGCAGTTTTTCTCCGGGGGGCTCTGGGAACACTGAAGCTTTCTTT. Translating it yields CASSFSPGGSGNTEAFF. The chain uses TRBV28 and TRBJ1-1; perhaps TRBD1 as D (6 bases). This CDR3 region has 17 residues. Between the trimmed V and J ends, which lost 3 bases and 1 base, there was a span of 18 bases. Germline V gene sequence: CDR1 MDHEN, CDR2 SYDVKM.